This TCR beta chain was identified in a study of cytomegalovirus exposure and HLA in healthy donors. Turning to the study itself: The same platform as the 650 to 700 first-cohort repertoires was used for the 95 to 150 validation repertoires, a later analysis reported. Study results and caveats: Reported results showed that the classifier diagnosed cytomegalovirus status with high specificity and sensitivity. The tendency of first-cohort TCR clusters to co-occur in the roughly 120 validation repertoires was the finding of a later analysis.

V lost 5 bases and J 0 bases, leaving 9 bases between the germline ends. The CDR3 contains 14 residues. The germline V gene encodes CDR1 LGHNT and CDR2 FRNRAP. Comments on this clone: What it binds is not known.

Sequencing was performed with immunoSEQ multiplex PCR; in TCRdb, only in-frame clones are kept and a portion is missing. Seen here are roughly 68,000 clones, 96% observed once, and the top ten hold 4.5%. The chain joins TRBV12-5 to TRBJ2-3, with D perhaps TRBD1 (5 bases). This TCR came from a young woman in good health and CMV-seropositive. The material sequenced was PBMCs. The chain's CDR3 is CASGPGHSTDTQYF. The CDR3 DNA reads TGTGCTAGTGGTCCCGGACACAGCACAGATACGCAGTATTTT.